What follows are 27 T cell receptor beta chains derived from one specimen sequenced in a study of cytomegalovirus exposure and HLA in healthy donors. PCR amplification relied on 60 Vbeta primers (plus 13 Jbeta primers). The data were produced by immunoSEQ multiplex PCR, yet TCRdb's version contains in-frame clones alone and is incomplete. Here the sample spans some 150,000 clones, 75% to 85% being singletons. The sample taken for sequencing was PBMCs. Receptors were obtained from a man in his fifties in good health and CMV-seropositive.

Here the CDR3 DNA reads TGTGCCATCAGTGAGGAACCAGGGGGCAATCAGCCCCAGCATTTT. It translates to CAISEEPGGNQPQHF. This chain uses TRBV10-3 with TRBJ1-5; D perhaps matches TRBD1 (6 bases). CDR3 length: 15 residues. Germline V gene data show CDR1 as ENHRY and CDR2 as SYGVKD. The V and J ends lost 2 bases and 2 bases respectively, with 10 bases between them.

The CDR3 DNA reads TGTGCCAGCAGTTTTGGCACCCCGATTACCCTCTACGAGCAGTACTTC. As protein: CASSFGTPITLYEQYF. V and J are TRBV27 and TRBJ2-7; D gene unclear. The CDR3 sequence is 16 residues long. The germline CDR1 and CDR2 sequences are MNHEY and SMNVEV (reference sequence). V shed 3 bases and J shed 3 bases, with 18 bases lying between them.

The chain couples TRBV5-6 to TRBJ1-2; D perhaps matches TRBD1 (6 bases). Germline loops: CDR1 SGHDT, CDR2 YYEEEE. This CDR3 is built from 13 residues. V shed 8 bases and J shed 8 bases, with 19 bases lying between them. The CDR3 protein is CASLKGVQKGYTF. CDR3 in DNA: TGTGCCAGTCTTAAGGGGGTGCAGAAGGGCTACACCTTC.

This clone was counted a few times. J is TRBJ1-4 and V is TRBV28; a possible D gene is TRBD1 (5 bases). The CDR3 length is 16 residues. Between the trimmed V and J ends, which lost 3 bases and 4 bases, there was a span of 15 bases. Germline loops: CDR1 MDHEN, CDR2 SYDVKM. The CDR3 DNA is TGTGCCAGCAGTTTCCTTCAGGCGGGGGTTAATGAAAAACTGTTTTTT. Amino acid sequence: CASSFLQAGVNEKLFF. Variable domain in full (rest from reference TRBV28 and TRBJ1-4): DVKVTQSSRYLVKRTGEKVFLECVQDMDHENMFWYRQDPGLGLRLIYFSYDVKMKEKGDIPEGYSVSREKKERFSLILESASTNQTSMYLCASSFLQAGVNEKLFFGSGTQLSVL.

This clone was observed a single time. The chain carries TRBV5-1 and TRBJ1-3; 7 positions agree with TRBD1. CDR3 length equals 15 residues. V lost 1 base, J lost 3 bases, and 4 bases stayed unmatched. The germline gives CDR1 SGHRS, CDR2 YFSETQ. CDR3 nucleotide sequence: TGCGCCAGCAGCTTGAGGACAGGATATGGAAACACCATATATTTT. The encoded protein is CASSLRTGYGNTIYF.

The chain is built from TRBV27 and TRBJ2-1; D is possibly TRBD2 (6 bases). This CDR3 has 15 amino acids. Trimming pared 3 bases from V and 6 bases from J, leaving 15 bases between. Germline lookup yields CDR1 MNHEY and CDR2 SMNVEV (reference sequence). This chain's CDR3 is CASSLWTGGTNEQFF. The CDR3, as DNA: TGTGCCAGCAGTTTGTGGACTGGCGGGACCAATGAGCAGTTCTTC.

CDR3 protein: CASSTGQGSYEQYF. The CDR3 DNA follows: TGCGCCAGCAGCACGGGACAGGGGTCCTACGAGCAGTACTTC. The chain combines TRBV5-1 with TRBJ2-7, with 10 positions matching TRBD1. The ends lost 4 bases at V and 1 base at J; junction bases unmatched: 2. The germline V gene encodes CDR1 SGHRS and CDR2 YFSETQ. CDR3 length: 14 residues.

V is TRBV2 and J is TRBJ2-1; no firm D call. This CDR3 is built from 15 residues. Trimming took off 6 bases at V and 0 bases at J, with 12 bases between the two ends. Germline V CDR1 and CDR2: SNHLY, FYNNEI. The CDR3 DNA reads TGTGCCAGCAGATTAGACCGGAGCTCCTACAATGAGCAGTTCTTC. Translation gives CASRLDRSSYNEQFF.

The CDR3 here is CASSSRDEQYF. Here the CDR3 DNA reads TGTGCCAGCAGCTCCAGGGACGAGCAGTACTTC. This chain connects TRBV7-9 to TRBJ2-7, with a possible D match to TRBD1 (5 bases). Germline V gene data show CDR1 as SEHNR and CDR2 as FQNEAQ (reference sequence). Trimming pared 4 bases from V and 5 bases from J, leaving 6 bases between. The CDR3 spans 11 residues.

There are a few counts of this clone. This chain uses TRBV9 with TRBJ1-2; TRBD1 matches 8 bases. Germline CDR1 SGDLS, CDR2 YYNGEE. After removal of 0 bases from V and 6 bases from J, the junction contained 7 bases not matched to a gene. CDR3 length equals 15 residues. The DNA of the CDR3 is TGTGCCAGCAGCGTAGAAAGCAGGGGGCAGGATGGCTACACCTTC. Encoded protein: CASSVESRGQDGYTF.

The rearrangement links TRBV9 to TRBJ2-7; tentatively, D is TRBD2 (5 bases). V was shortened by 3 bases and J by 5 bases, with 15 bases between the two germline ends. The CDR3 length is 14 residues. Germline CDR1 reads SGDLS; CDR2 reads YYNGEE. The CDR3 DNA is TGTGCCAGCAGCGACCGAGGGCTGAATGACGAGCAGTACTTC. It yields the protein CASSDRGLNDEQYF.

V usage is TRBV4-1 and J usage is TRBJ2-7; perhaps TRBD2 as D (7 bases). Per the germline V gene, CDR1 is MGHRA and CDR2 is YSYEKL. This CDR3 contains 14 residues. The V end lost 3 bases, the J end lost 4 bases, and 13 bases lay between the germline ends. CDR3 loop: CASSQGGQGYEQYF. The CDR3 DNA reads as TGCGCCAGCAGCCAGGGGGGGCAGGGATACGAGCAGTACTTC.

The table lists this clone with a few counts. The chain couples TRBV6-1 to TRBJ1-5, with D possibly being TRBD1 (5 bases). Trimming took 0 bases from V and 1 from J, leaving 7 bases between them. The CDR3 contains 15 residues. In germline, CDR1 is MNHNS, CDR2 SASEGT. The CDR3 DNA sequence: TGTGCCAGCAGTGAAGCAGGGGTAAGCAATCAGCCCCAGCATTTT. It codes for CASSEAGVSNQPQHF.

The V and J genes are TRBV28 and TRBJ2-3; 11 nucleotides agree with TRBD2. The CDR3 has 16 amino acids. The J segment lost 5 bases and the V segment lost 6 bases, leaving 10 bases of the junction unmatched. Germline V lookup: CDR1 MDHEN, CDR2 SYDVKM. The CDR3: CASSPISGRAGDTQYF. In DNA, the CDR3 is TGTGCCAGCAGCCCTATTAGCGGGAGGGCTGGAGATACGCAGTATTTT.

The rearrangement joins TRBV5-5 to TRBJ1-2, with 7 bases that match TRBD1. Germline loops: CDR1 SGHKS, CDR2 YYEKEE (reference sequence). This CDR3 contains 17 residues. Trimming at V came to 4 bases and at J to 3 bases, leaving 15 bases not matched to a gene. CDR3 bases: TGTGCCAGCAGCAACTCGGACGGACAGGCGGCAGACTATGGCTACACCTTC. Translating it yields CASSNSDGQAADYGYTF.

This chain connects TRBV2 to TRBJ1-5; D is possibly TRBD1 (6 bases). Deletions cut 8 bases from V and 0 bases from J, with 14 bases between. Germline V lookup: CDR1 SNHLY, CDR2 FYNNEI. The CDR3 has 15 residues. CDR3 amino acids: CASAFGTHSNQPQHF. In nucleotides, the CDR3 is TGTGCCAGCGCATTCGGGACACATAGCAATCAGCCCCAGCATTTT.

The chain carries TRBV16 and TRBJ2-3; D is possibly TRBD1 (5 bases). This CDR3 is built from 13 residues. The germline V gene has CDR1 KGHSY and CDR2 FQNENV. Trimming left V 2 bases short and J 6 bases short, with 9 bases between. The CDR3 sequence is CASSQNQGDTQYF. The CDR3 bases are TGTGCCAGCAGCCAAAACCAGGGTGATACGCAGTATTTT.

The V and J genes are TRBV18 and TRBJ1-1, with a tentative D call TRBD1 (6 bases). This CDR3 spans 16 amino acids. The germline V gene encodes CDR1 KGHSH and CDR2 LQKENI. Trimming took off 3 bases at V and 1 base at J, with 15 bases between the two ends. The CDR3 spells CASSPAWGRGNTEAFF. In DNA form, the CDR3 reads TGTGCCAGCTCACCTGCATGGGGCAGGGGGAACACTGAAGCTTTCTTT.

This chain connects TRBV7-9 to TRBJ2-3; weak D call: TRBD2 (5 bases). The V gene lost 5 bases and the J gene lost 0 bases, with 15 bases spanning the gap. CDR3 length equals 16 residues. The germline gives CDR1 SEHNR, CDR2 FQNEAQ (reference sequence). The CDR3 sequence is CASSLRMRASTDTQYF. In DNA form, the CDR3 reads TGTGCCAGCAGCCTCCGTATGAGGGCTAGCACAGATACGCAGTATTTT.

The CDR3 spells CASSEDLTGEILVYEQYF. The CDR3 nucleotides are TGTGCCAGCAGTGAGGATCTTACAGGGGAAATATTGGTCTACGAGCAGTACTTC. The rearrangement joins TRBV2 to TRBJ2-7; 7 bases are shared with TRBD1. Per the germline V gene, CDR1 is SNHLY and CDR2 is FYNNEI. V dropped 3 bases and J dropped 3; count of bases not matched to a gene: 17. This CDR3 spans 18 amino acids. Together with reference TRBV2 and TRBJ2-7, the CDR3 gives the full variable domain: EPEVTQTPSHQVTQMGQEVILRCVPISNHLYFYWYRQILGQKVEFLVSFYNNEISEKSEIFDDQFSVERPDGSNFTLKIRSTKLEDSAMYFCASSEDLTGEILVYEQYFGPGTRLTVT.

This clone has just a few counts. The rearrangement joins TRBV15 to TRBJ2-7; TRBD2 matches at 7 bases. V lost 1 base to trimming and J lost 4 bases; unmatched junction nucleotides: 7. Looked up from germline, CDR1 is LNHNV and CDR2 is YYDKDF (reference sequence). The CDR3 loop spans 15 amino acids. DNA for the CDR3: TGTGCCACCAGCAGAGTACGGGAGGTAGTGTACGAGCAGTACTTC. Translating gives CATSRVREVVYEQYF. Filled out from reference TRBV15 and TRBJ2-7, the complete variable domain reads DAMVIQNPRYQVTQFGKPVTLSCSQTLNHNVMYWYQQKSSQAPKLLFHYYDKDFNNEADTPDNFQSRRPNTSFCFLDIRSPGLGDTAMYLCATSRVREVVYEQYFGPGTRLTVT.

The V and J genes are TRBV2 and TRBJ2-5; D is ambiguous. The V gene lost 6 bases and the J gene lost 5 bases, with 10 bases spanning the gap. Per the germline V gene, CDR1 is SNHLY and CDR2 is FYNNEI. The CDR3 runs to 12 residues. CDR3 region: CASRKDGETQYF. CDR3 nucleotide sequence: TGTGCCAGCAGAAAAGACGGGGAGACCCAGTACTTC.

V gene TRBV5-8 combines with J gene TRBJ2-3, with 15 bases that match TRBD2. The trim removed 4 bases at V and 5 bases at J, leaving 2 bases unmatched. This CDR3 is built from 15 residues. The germline gives CDR1 SGHTS, CDR2 YDEGEE. In DNA, the CDR3 is TGTGCCAGCAGCAAGGGACTAGCGGGAGGAGATACGCAGTATTTT. Encoded protein: CASSKGLAGGDTQYF. The entire variable domain, with the rest obtained from reference TRBV5-8 and TRBJ2-3, is as follows: EAGVTQSPTHLIKTRGQQATLRCSPISGHTSVYWYQQALGLGLQFLLWYDEGEERNRGNFPPRFSGRQFPNYSSELNVNALELEDSALYLCASSKGLAGGDTQYFGPGTRLTVL.

J is TRBJ2-3 and V is TRBV7-3, with a possible D match to TRBD1 (5 bases). V shed 2 bases and J shed 2 bases, with 8 bases lying between them. Germline CDR1 SGHTA, CDR2 FQGTGA. CDR3 length: 14 amino acids. In DNA form, the CDR3 reads TGTGCCAGCAGCTTATCAGGGTTCACAGATACGCAGTATTTT. Its protein is CASSLSGFTDTQYF.

This clone is a singleton in its sample. The rearrangement uses TRBV11-2 and TRBJ1-6, with TRBD1 as a possible D gene (6 bases). Germline assignment: CDR1 SGHAT and CDR2 FQNNGV. Trimming removed 6 bases at V and 5 bases at J, with 14 bases between. CDR3 length equals 15 residues. In nucleotides, the CDR3 is TGTGCCAGCAGACTTACAGGGACCCATAATTCACCCCTCCACTTT. The encoded protein is CASRLTGTHNSPLHF.

The chain couples TRBV7-3 to TRBJ1-1; D gene unclear. CDR3 length: 13 amino acids. The V end lost 1 base, the J end lost 6 bases, and 9 bases lay between the germline ends. The germline V gene has CDR1 SGHTA and CDR2 FQGTGA. The chain's CDR3 is CASSLNTRAEAFF. In DNA form, the CDR3 reads TGTGCCAGCAGCTTAAACACACGGGCTGAAGCTTTCTTT.

In this sample, this clone turned up once. The chain links TRBV27 to TRBJ2-4; D uncertain. Germline CDR1 and CDR2: MNHEY and SMNVEV (reference sequence). With 8 bases removed from V and 8 bases from J, the gap between germline ends came to 4 bases. There are 9 residues in the CDR3. The CDR3 sequence: CASGDIQYF. The CDR3 DNA is TGTGCCAGCGGAGACATTCAGTACTTC.